The clone carrying this T cell receptor (beta chain) was detected only a few times. The antigen is undetermined. The authors made TCR beta libraries by quantitative 5'-RACE with molecular barcodes. From the 5' RACE reads, TCRdb called clonotypes with MiXCR, one entry per CDR3 protein. Among fewer than 500,000 distinct CDR3 sequences listed, about 24% were seen once. The data stem from a study of CD8 T cells in ankylosing spondylitis. General study points: CD8+ by phenotype, disease-linked clones were relatively rare in peripheral blood. Matched ankylosing spondylitis synovial fluid reportedly showed significant enrichment of disease-linked clones. The study identified a TCR beta motif of several highly homologous variants that appeared characteristic of ankylosing spondylitis blood.

The CDR3 is 14 amino acids. CDR1 is KGHDR, CDR2 SFDVKD, per germline. Germline trimming cut 7 bases from V and 3 bases from J; bases unmatched to any gene: 4. The specimen was blood, either unsorted or a sorted T cell fraction (not recorded which). The clonotype was recovered from a male donor with ankylosing spondylitis. The chain combines TRBV24-1 with TRBJ2-2, with 7 bases aligning to TRBD1. CDR3 bases: TGTGCCACCAGAAGCGACAGGGACACCGGGGAGCTGTTTTTT. This sequence encodes CATRSDRDTGELFF.